These 29 T cell receptor beta chains were all obtained from the same sample, sequenced in a study of metastatic and nonmetastatic thyroid tumors. TCRdb reassembled clones from the PCR reads with MiXCR. The sample shows 25,000 to 30,000 clones, 15% to 20% of them seen only once. Every patient was untreated before thyroid surgery. The material sequenced was blood. The origin of the receptors is a female donor with papillary thyroid cancer or a benign thyroid nodule (not recorded which). Some clones in this sample may be carry-over from other donors' samples.

V usage is TRBV7-8 and J usage is TRBJ1-1; D is ambiguous. Trimming shortened V by 1 base and J by 2 bases, and 11 bases separated the two germline ends. The CDR3 is 15 amino acids. In germline, CDR1 is SGHVS, CDR2 FQNEAQ. CDR3 sequence reads: CASSLVHGTNTEAFF. The CDR3 region has the DNA TGTGCCAGCAGCTTAGTCCATGGCACCAACACTGAAGCTTTCTTT.

The chain carries TRBV24-1 and TRBJ2-3, with 7 nucleotides matching TRBD2. The CDR3 is 14 amino acids. Trimming took 5 bases from V and 3 from J; bases not matched to a gene: 4. The germline gives CDR1 KGHDR, CDR2 SFDVKD. CDR3 residues: CATSVSGITDTQYF. In DNA form, the CDR3 reads TGTGCCACCAGTGTCAGCGGGATAACAGATACGCAGTATTTT.

This clone was detected many times. The genes are TRBV5-4 and TRBJ1-2, with a possible D match to TRBD1 (6 bases). Germline V lookup: CDR1 SGHNT, CDR2 YYREEE (reference sequence). The CDR3 has 14 residues. V dropped 1 base and J dropped 6 bases, with 13 bases sitting between them. The CDR3 sequence: CASSLSWGQDGYTF. The CDR3 DNA reads as TGTGCCAGCAGCTTGAGTTGGGGGCAAGATGGCTACACCTTC.

In this sample, this clone turned up a few times. Relative to the germline gene, one junction end is altered; a read error may explain this. This sequence joins TRBV2 and TRBJ2-3; D remains unclear. Per the germline V gene, CDR1 is SNHLY and CDR2 is FYNNEI. This CDR3 is 12 amino acids long. Here the CDR3 reads CASSEDSISPDF. In nucleotides, the CDR3 is TGTGCCAGCAGTGAAGATAGTATATCCCCAGATTTT. The complete variable domain, with remaining parts taken from reference TRBV2 and TRBJ2-3, reads EPEVTQTPSHQVTQMGQEVILRCVPISNHLYFYWYRQILGQKVEFLVSFYNNEISEKSEIFDDQFSVERPDGSNFTLKIRSTKLEDSAMYFCASSEDSISPDFGPGTRLTVL.

J is TRBJ2-2 and V is TRBV10-3; TRBD2 is a possible D gene (6 bases). In germline, CDR1 is ENHRY, CDR2 SYGVKD. The V end lost 6 bases, the J end lost 5 bases, and 13 bases lay between the germline ends. The CDR3 covers 14 residues. DNA of the CDR3: TGTGCCATCAGGGTAGCGGTATATACCGGGGAGCTGTTTTTT. It translates to CAIRVAVYTGELFF.

This clone was observed at least ten times. The junction and the germline gene differ at one end; a read error may be behind it. The V gene is TRBV7-2, the J gene TRBJ2-3; 9 bases align to TRBD2. The CDR3 is 17 residues long. Germline V gene lookup returns CDR1 SGHTA and CDR2 FQGNSA. This CDR3 is CASTLRVAGERADTQYF. Here the CDR3 DNA reads TGTGCCAGCACCTTAAGGGTAGCGGGAGAGAGAGCAGATACGCAGTATTTT.

As regards this clone: The junction shows a germline mismatch at one end, possibly a read error. The sample holds other DNA sequences that translate to the same CDR3. The genes are TRBV18 and TRBJ2-7; 7 bases fit TRBD1. Per the germline V gene, CDR1 is KGHSH and CDR2 is LQKENI. This CDR3 comprises 14 residues. Here the CDR3 DNA reads TGCGCCAGCTCACCAGACAGGGCATCATACGAGCAGTACTTC. Translated: CASSPDRASYEQYF. The full variable domain, rest sourced from reference TRBV18 and TRBJ2-7, is NAGVMQNPRHLVRRRGQEARLRCSPMKGHSHVYWYRQLPEEGLKFMVYLQKENIIDESGMPKERFSAEFPKEGPSILRIQQVVRGDSAAYFCASSPDRASYEQYFGPGTRLTVT.

This clone was seen more than once but under ten times. The V and J genes are TRBV5-1 and TRBJ1-1; a possible D gene is TRBD1 (6 bases). Trimming pared 0 bases from V and 0 bases from J, leaving 15 bases between. Germline assignment: CDR1 SGHRS and CDR2 YFSETQ. This CDR3 comprises 17 residues. This CDR3 is CASSLGGAVAMNTEAFF. CDR3 nucleotide sequence: TGCGCCAGCAGCTTGGGGGGGGCAGTGGCGATGAACACTGAAGCTTTCTTT.

This clone was observed many times. The V call is TRBV11-3, the J call TRBJ2-5, with 10 nucleotides matching TRBD2. This CDR3 is built from 16 residues. With 1 base clipped from V and 5 bases from J, the junction kept 7 bases outside the gene matches. Germline V lookup: CDR1 SGHNT, CDR2 YENEEA. The CDR3 region has the DNA TGTGCCAGCAGCTTAGTGCTAGCGGGAGTTGGGGAGACCCAGTACTTC. It translates to CASSLVLAGVGETQYF.

There are many counts of this clone. The chain recombines TRBV7-3 with TRBJ2-7; maybe TRBD1 (5 bases). Trimming took off 2 bases at V and 3 bases at J, with 14 bases between the two ends. Germline CDR1 is SGHTA and CDR2 is FQGTGA. The CDR3 sequence is 15 residues long. CDR3 region: CASSLWSGPNYEQYF. DNA for the CDR3: TGTGCCAGCAGCTTATGGTCAGGGCCAAACTACGAGCAGTACTTC.

The chain links TRBV20-1 to TRBJ2-7; TRBD2 might be the D (6 bases). The CDR3 totals 12 residues. Germline CDR1 is DFQATT and CDR2 is SNEGSKA (reference sequence). Trimming shortened V by 5 bases and J by 2 bases, and 10 bases separated the two germline ends. The CDR3 nucleotides are TGCAGTGCTCGGCGGGACGCCTACGAGCAGTACTTC. The encoded protein is CSARRDAYEQYF.

At least ten counts were recorded for this clone. The chain combines TRBV19 with TRBJ2-3, with D perhaps matching TRBD1 (5 bases). The germline V gene has CDR1 LNHDA and CDR2 SQIVND (reference sequence). V lost 4 bases and J lost 1, with 9 bases in between. The CDR3 is 14 residues long. In nucleotides, the CDR3 is TGTGCCAGTAGTACACAACAGGGCACAGATACGCAGTATTTT. Translated: CASSTQQGTDTQYF.

In its sample, this clone was seen many times. This rearrangement joins TRBV5-6 to TRBJ1-1, with D perhaps matching TRBD1 (5 bases). The CDR3 length is 11 residues. The ends were cut back, 2 bases at V and 11 bases at J, with 10 bases in the middle. Germline V gives CDR1 SGHDT, CDR2 YYEEEE. DNA of the CDR3: TGTGCCAGCAGCTTAAAGGGGTCGGCTTTCTTT. Translation: CASSLKGSAFF.

This clone was observed at least ten times. The CDR3 loop reads CSPAGRGNQPQHF. As DNA, the CDR3 is TGCAGTCCCGCTGGCAGGGGCAATCAGCCCCAGCATTTT. The chain links TRBV20-1 to TRBJ1-5, with TRBD1 as a possible D gene (5 bases). The CDR3 has 13 amino acids. V shed 8 bases and J shed 2 bases, with 13 bases lying between them. The V gene's germline CDR1 is DFQATT and CDR2 SNEGSKA (reference sequence).

This clone has at least ten counts. The genes are TRBV18 and TRBJ2-2; 12 bases are shared with TRBD2. The CDR3 contains 18 residues. Germline trimming cut 2 bases from V and 0 bases from J; bases unmatched to any gene: 4. Per the germline V gene, CDR1 is KGHSH and CDR2 is LQKENI. The CDR3 DNA is TGTGCCAGCTCACCAAGACTAGCGGGAGCCCCGAACACCGGGGAGCTGTTTTTT. It yields the protein CASSPRLAGAPNTGELFF.

This clone was counted between two and nine times. Germline is not matched at one junction end, which may reflect a read error. The rearrangement links TRBV19 to TRBJ2-2; D uncertain. This CDR3 contains 14 residues. The germline V gene encodes CDR1 LNHDA and CDR2 SQIVND (reference sequence). The CDR3 sequence: CASRFVRNTGELFF. CDR3 bases: TGTGCTAGTAGGTTCGTGAGGAACACCGGGGAGCTGTTTTTT.

The V and J genes are TRBV28 and TRBJ1-2; TRBD1 matches 10 bases. Trimming took 6 bases from V and 4 from J; bases not matched to a gene: 14. The CDR3 loop spans 17 amino acids. Germline V gene data show CDR1 as MDHEN and CDR2 as SYDVKM. In DNA form, the CDR3 reads TGTGCCAGCAGACCCTACTCCGGGACAGGGGCGGGCTATGGCTACACCTTC. Protein: CASRPYSGTGAGYGYTF.

This clone was seen many times. The rearrangement links TRBV7-6 to TRBJ2-3; 7 bases map to TRBD1. J lost 5 bases, V lost 4 bases, and 9 bases had no gene match. Germline values: CDR1 SGHVS, CDR2 FNYEAQ. CDR3 length: 15 amino acids. The CDR3, as DNA: TGTGCCAGCAGCTCTCCGGGACAGCGCAGAGATACGCAGTATTTT. Encoded protein: CASSSPGQRRDTQYF.

This clone appeared many times. V usage is TRBV5-4 and J usage is TRBJ2-3; D is tentatively TRBD1 or TRBD2 (5 bases each). Germline-derived CDR1 and CDR2 are SGHNT and YYREEE (reference sequence). V was pared by 3 bases and J by 0 bases, with 11 bases between. This CDR3 region has 15 residues. CDR3 region: CASSYGAGSTDTQYF. DNA for the CDR3: TGTGCCAGCAGCTACGGGGCGGGCAGCACAGATACGCAGTATTTT.

A remark on this clone: This may be a read error, as it is one base from a much larger clone. The chain links TRBV5-4 to TRBJ2-3; D call uncertain. V lost 0 bases and J 2 bases, leaving 10 bases between the germline ends. The CDR3 runs to 15 residues. The germline CDR1 and CDR2 sequences are SGHNT and YYREEE (reference sequence). The DNA for the CDR3 is TGTGCCAGCAGCTTGGACTTATCTATCACAGATACGCAGTATTTT. Translation gives CASSLDLSITDTQYF.

This clone was seen many times. The chain recombines TRBV20-1 with TRBJ2-1; no clear D gene. V lost 0 bases, J lost 0 bases, and 6 bases lay in between. Germline CDR1 and CDR2: DFQATT and SNEGSKA (reference sequence). This CDR3 is built from 14 residues. The CDR3 here is CSAREDTSYNEQFF. The CDR3 nucleotides are TGCAGTGCTAGAGAGGATACCTCCTACAATGAGCAGTTCTTC.

V usage is TRBV23-1 and J usage is TRBJ1-1; tentative D call: TRBD1 (5 bases). TRBV23-1 falls under the ORF class, with uncertain function. V was pared by 7 bases and J by 4 bases, with 34 bases between. The CDR3 length is 20 residues. This CDR3 reads CASIPGVVRRGRGIGTEAFF. Written as DNA, the CDR3 is TGCGCCAGCATACCGGGGGTAGTCAGGAGGGGACGAGGGATTGGCACTGAAGCTTTCTTT.

At least ten counts were recorded for this clone. The V gene is TRBV2, the J gene TRBJ1-1, with 11 nucleotides matching TRBD1. The CDR3 runs 14 residues. J was trimmed by 2 bases and V by 6 bases; bases with no gene match: 2. CDR1 is SNHLY, CDR2 FYNNEI, per germline. This chain's CDR3 is CASRDRGLNTEAFF. For the CDR3, the DNA is TGTGCCAGCAGGGACAGGGGGCTAAACACTGAAGCTTTCTTT.

A remark on this clone: With a much larger clone just one base away, this may be a read error. Other nucleotide sequences from this sample produce the same CDR3. The chain joins TRBV5-4 to TRBJ1-1; D unresolved. Trimming pared 7 bases from V and 1 base from J, leaving 8 bases between. CDR3 size: 12 residues. Germline V gene sequence: CDR1 SGHNT, CDR2 YYREEE (reference sequence). The DNA of the CDR3 is TGTGCCAGCTCCACAGCGAACACTGAAGCTTTCTTT. This gives the protein CASSTANTEAFF.

This clone was observed at least ten times. A read error is possible here, since a much larger clone lies one base away. V gene TRBV27 combines with J gene TRBJ1-1, with D possibly being TRBD1 (6 bases). The CDR3 sequence is 15 residues long. CDR1 is MNHEY and CDR2 is SMNVEV in the germline V gene (reference sequence). V gave up 5 bases and J gave up 4 bases, with 17 bases separating them. CDR3 sequence (DNA): TGTGCCAGCAGTGCCTCGTGGGAGGGGGGCACTGAAGCTTTCTTT. It encodes CASSASWEGGTEAFF.

The CDR3 sequence: CASSLAKREKTYEQYF. The CDR3, as DNA: TGTGCCAGCAGCTTAGCCAAGCGGGAGAAAACCTACGAGCAGTACTTC. The chain is built from TRBV5-5 and TRBJ2-7; 8 bases match TRBD2. Germline lookup yields CDR1 SGHKS and CDR2 YYEKEE (reference sequence). V dropped 2 bases and J dropped 2; count of bases not matched to a gene: 9. The CDR3 has 16 amino acids.

This clone was observed a few times. The V call is TRBV11-2, the J call TRBJ1-3; D unclear. Trimming removed 0 bases from V and 3 bases from J, with 6 bases in between. There are 14 residues in the CDR3. Germline CDR1 and CDR2: SGHAT and FQNNGV. DNA for the CDR3: TGTGCCAGCAGCTTAGAGCCGGGTGGAAACACCATATATTTT. As protein: CASSLEPGGNTIYF.

This clone has just a few counts. The chain employs TRBV6-1 and TRBJ1-1; the D is unclear. Trimming stripped 5 bases from V and 0 bases from J, with 10 bases between. The CDR3 runs 14 residues. Germline CDR1 reads MNHNS; CDR2 reads SASEGT. The CDR3, as DNA: TGTGCCAGCAGTAGGACTGAGATGAACACTGAAGCTTTCTTT. Its translation: CASSRTEMNTEAFF.

This clone was recorded at least ten times. The V call is TRBV19, the J call TRBJ2-2; TRBD1 aligns across 10 bases. The V segment lost 10 bases and the J segment 3 bases; nucleotides outside the gene matches: 14. The CDR3 extends over 17 amino acids. The germline gives CDR1 LNHDA, CDR2 SQIVND (reference sequence). As DNA, the CDR3 is TGTGCCATACTTAGGGGGACAGGGGTTTTGGACACCGGGGAGCTGTTTTTT. This sequence encodes CAILRGTGVLDTGELFF.